This T cell receptor beta chain was retrieved from a study of T-cell memory formation after mild COVID-19. Study-level background: There were largely donor-specific TCR clusters. Findings and caveats of the study: Contracting clones from day 15 to 85 showed balanced CD4/CD8; later expanders favored CD4+. Clones that contracted clustered mainly in CM and EM if CD4+ and in EMRA if CD8+. Pre-infection memory harbored some responding clones, suggesting cross-reactive memory joined.

CDR1 SGHVS and CDR2 FNYEAQ come from the germline V gene. This CDR3 region has 17 residues. V dropped 4 bases and J dropped 4; count of bases not matched to a gene: 14. TCRdb used MiXCR to reprocess the 5' RACE reads, holding one entry per CDR3 protein. The sample includes about half a million distinct CDR3 sequences, 15% to 20% of them seen just once. Details on this clonotype: Its matching antigen is unknown.

The chain employs TRBV7-6 and TRBJ1-2; 8 bases are shared with TRBD1. The specimen was PBMCs or a T cell subset sorted from them (not recorded which). The TCR sequence derives from an adult woman who had mild COVID-19 (a few samples of this study predate the infection). Cell type and time point are not known. CDR3 nucleotide sequence: TGTGCCAGCAGCTCCGGTCCCGGACAGGGCGGATTCTATGGCTACACCTTC. Its translation is CASSSGPGQGGFYGYTF.